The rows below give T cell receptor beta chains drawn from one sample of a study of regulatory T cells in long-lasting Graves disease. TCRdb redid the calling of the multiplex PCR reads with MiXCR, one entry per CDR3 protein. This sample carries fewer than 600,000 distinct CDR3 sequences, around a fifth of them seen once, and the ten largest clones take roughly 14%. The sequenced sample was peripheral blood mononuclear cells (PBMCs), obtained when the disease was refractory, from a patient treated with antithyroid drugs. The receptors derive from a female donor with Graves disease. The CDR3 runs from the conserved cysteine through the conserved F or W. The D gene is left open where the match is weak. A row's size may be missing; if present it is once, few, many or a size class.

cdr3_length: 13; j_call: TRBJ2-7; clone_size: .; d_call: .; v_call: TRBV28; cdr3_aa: CASSFFSVYEQYF; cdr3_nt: TGTGCCAGCAGCTTTTTCAGTGTCTACGAGCAGTACTTC
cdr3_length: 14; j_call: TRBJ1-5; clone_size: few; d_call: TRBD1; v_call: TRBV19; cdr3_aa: CASSGGQGNQPQHF; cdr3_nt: TGTGCCAGTAGTGGCGGACAGGGCAATCAGCCCCAGCATTTT
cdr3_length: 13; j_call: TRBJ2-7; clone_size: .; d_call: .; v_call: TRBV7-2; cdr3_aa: CASSLGGGHEQYF; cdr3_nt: TGTGCCAGCAGCTTGGGCGGGGGCCACGAGCAGTACTTC
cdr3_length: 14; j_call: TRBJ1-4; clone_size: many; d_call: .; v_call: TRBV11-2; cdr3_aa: CASSVRGTNEKLFF; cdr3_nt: TGTGCCAGCAGCGTCCGTGGGACTAATGAAAAACTGTTTTTT
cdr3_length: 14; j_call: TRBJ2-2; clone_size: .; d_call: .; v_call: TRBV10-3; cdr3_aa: CAISEQPNTGELFF; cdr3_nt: TGTGCCATCAGTGAACAGCCGAACACCGGGGAGCTGTTTTTT
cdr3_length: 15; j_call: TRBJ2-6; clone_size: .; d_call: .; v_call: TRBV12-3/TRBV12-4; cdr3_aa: CASSSPGTGANVLTF; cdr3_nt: TGTGCCAGCAGTTCCCCAGGGACTGGGGCCAACGTCCTGACTTTC
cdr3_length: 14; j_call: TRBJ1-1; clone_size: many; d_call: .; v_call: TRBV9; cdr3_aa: CASSSSTPNTEAFF; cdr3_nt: TGTGCCAGCAGCTCAAGCACTCCGAACACTGAAGCTTTCTTT
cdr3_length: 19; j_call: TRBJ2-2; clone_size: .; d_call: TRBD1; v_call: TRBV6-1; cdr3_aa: CASITGVGTGAAFTGELFF; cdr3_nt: TGTGCCAGCATCACAGGGGTGGGGACAGGGGCTGCTTTCACCGGGGAGCTGTTTTTT
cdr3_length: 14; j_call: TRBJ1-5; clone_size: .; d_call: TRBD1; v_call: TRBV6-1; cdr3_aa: CASNQGATGQPQHF; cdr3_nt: TGTGCCAGCAACCAGGGGGCGACTGGGCAGCCCCAGCATTTT
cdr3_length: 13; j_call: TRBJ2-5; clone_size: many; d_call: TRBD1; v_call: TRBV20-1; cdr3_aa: CSTSPGQGRTQYF; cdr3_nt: TGCAGCACCTCTCCAGGACAGGGGAGGACCCAGTACTTC
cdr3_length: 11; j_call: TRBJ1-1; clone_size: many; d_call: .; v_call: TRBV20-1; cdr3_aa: CSVATAMNTFF; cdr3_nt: TGCAGTGTTGCGACAGCCATGAATACTTTCTTT
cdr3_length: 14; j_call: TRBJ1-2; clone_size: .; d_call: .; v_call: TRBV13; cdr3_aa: CASSLGTLDYGYTF; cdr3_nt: TGTGCCAGCAGCTTAGGGACACTTGACTATGGCTACACCTTC
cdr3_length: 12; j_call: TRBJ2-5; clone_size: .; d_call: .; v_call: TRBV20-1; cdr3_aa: CSAIDSQETQYF; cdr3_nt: TGCAGTGCTATTGACAGCCAAGAGACCCAGTACTTC
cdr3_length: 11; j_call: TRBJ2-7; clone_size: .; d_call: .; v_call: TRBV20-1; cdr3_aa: CSASAGPEQYF; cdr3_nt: TGCAGTGCGAGCGCGGGGCCCGAGCAGTACTTC
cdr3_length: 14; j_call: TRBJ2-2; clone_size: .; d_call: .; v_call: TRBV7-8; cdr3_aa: CASSLVGGGWELFF; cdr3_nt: TGTGCCAGCAGCCTCGTCGGCGGGGGCTGGGAGCTGTTTTTT
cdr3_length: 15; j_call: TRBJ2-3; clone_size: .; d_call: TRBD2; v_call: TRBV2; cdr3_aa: CASSIAGGRSDTQYF; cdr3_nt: TGTGCCAGCAGTATCGCGGGGGGGAGATCAGATACGCAGTATTTT
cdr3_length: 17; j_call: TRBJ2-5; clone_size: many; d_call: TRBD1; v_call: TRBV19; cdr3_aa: CASSPRTGKRGGETQYF; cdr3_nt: TGTGCCAGTAGTCCGCGGACAGGGAAGAGGGGTGGAGAGACCCAGTACTTC
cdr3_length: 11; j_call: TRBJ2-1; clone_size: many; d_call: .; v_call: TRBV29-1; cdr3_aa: CSVGSYNEQFF; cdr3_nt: TGCAGCGTTGGCTCCTACAATGAGCAGTTCTTC
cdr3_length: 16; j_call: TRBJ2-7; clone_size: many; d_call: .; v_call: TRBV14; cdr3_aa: CASSHESSLTSYEQYF; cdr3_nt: TGTGCCAGCAGCCACGAAAGCAGCCTGACCTCCTACGAGCAGTACTTC
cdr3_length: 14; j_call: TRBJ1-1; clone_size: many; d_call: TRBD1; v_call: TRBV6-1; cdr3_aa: CASSTRDRNTEAFF; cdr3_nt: TGTGCCAGCAGTACCCGGGACAGGAACACTGAAGCTTTCTTT
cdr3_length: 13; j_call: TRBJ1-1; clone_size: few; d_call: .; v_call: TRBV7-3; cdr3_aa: CASSPAFETEAFF; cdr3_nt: TGTGCCAGCAGCCCCGCCTTTGAGACTGAAGCTTTCTTT
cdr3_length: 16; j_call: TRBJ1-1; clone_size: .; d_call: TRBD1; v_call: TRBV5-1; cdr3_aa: CASSFGWDRLNTEAFF; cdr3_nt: TGCGCCAGCAGCTTTGGCTGGGACAGACTAAACACTGAAGCTTTCTTT
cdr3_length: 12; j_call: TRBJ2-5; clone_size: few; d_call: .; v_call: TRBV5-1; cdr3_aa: CASSDTSPYEYF; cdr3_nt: TGCGCCAGCAGCGATACTAGCCCCTACGAGTACTTC
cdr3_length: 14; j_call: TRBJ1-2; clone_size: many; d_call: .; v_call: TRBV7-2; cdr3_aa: CASSPDQTNYGYTF; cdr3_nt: TGTGCCAGCAGTCCGGACCAGACGAACTATGGCTACACCTTC
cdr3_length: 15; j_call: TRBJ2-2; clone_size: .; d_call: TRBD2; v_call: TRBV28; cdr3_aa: CASRTSGRVGGELFF; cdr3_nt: TGTGCCAGCAGGACTAGCGGGAGAGTGGGCGGGGAGCTGTTTTTT
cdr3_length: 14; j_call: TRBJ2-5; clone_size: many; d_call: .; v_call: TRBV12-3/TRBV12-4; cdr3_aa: CASSQRHNQETQYF; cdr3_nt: TGTGCCAGCAGTCAGAGACATAACCAAGAGACCCAGTACTTC
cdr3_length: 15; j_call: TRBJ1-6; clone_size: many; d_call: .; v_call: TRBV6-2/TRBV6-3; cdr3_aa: CASSYVPDENSPLHF; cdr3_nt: TGTGCCAGCAGTTATGTTCCGGACGAAAATTCACCCCTCCACTTT
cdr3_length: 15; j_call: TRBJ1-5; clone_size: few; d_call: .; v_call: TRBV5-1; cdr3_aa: CASKPGPGSNQPQHF; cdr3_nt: TGCGCCAGCAAACCGGGTCCAGGAAGCAATCAGCCCCAGCATTTT
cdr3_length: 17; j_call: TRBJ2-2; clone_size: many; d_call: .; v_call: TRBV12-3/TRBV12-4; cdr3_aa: CASSLEWGRGPTGELFF; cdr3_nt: TGTGCCAGCAGTTTAGAATGGGGCAGGGGTCCCACCGGGGAGCTGTTTTTT
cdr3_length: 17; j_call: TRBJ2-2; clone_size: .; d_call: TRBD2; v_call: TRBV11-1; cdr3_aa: CASSQRLAGIYTGELFF; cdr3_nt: TGTGCCAGCAGCCAAAGACTAGCGGGGATCTACACCGGGGAGCTGTTTTTT
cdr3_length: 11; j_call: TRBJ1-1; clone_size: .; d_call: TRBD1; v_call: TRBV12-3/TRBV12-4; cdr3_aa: CASSKTGIAFF; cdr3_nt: TGTGCCAGCAGTAAGACAGGGATAGCTTTCTTT
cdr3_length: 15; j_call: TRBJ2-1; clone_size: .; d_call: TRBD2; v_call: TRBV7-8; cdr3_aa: CASSLVPSGRGEQFF; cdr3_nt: TGTGCCAGCAGCTTAGTTCCTAGCGGGAGAGGAGAGCAGTTCTTC
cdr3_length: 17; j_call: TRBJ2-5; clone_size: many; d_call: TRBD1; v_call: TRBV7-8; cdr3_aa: CASSFLLPGQGQETQYF; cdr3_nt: TGTGCCAGCAGCTTTCTTCTACCGGGACAGGGACAAGAGACCCAGTACTTC
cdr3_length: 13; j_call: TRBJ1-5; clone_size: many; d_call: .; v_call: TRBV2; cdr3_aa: CARDWGWSVAQHF; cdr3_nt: TGTGCCAGAGATTGGGGGTGGTCTGTGGCCCAGCATTTT
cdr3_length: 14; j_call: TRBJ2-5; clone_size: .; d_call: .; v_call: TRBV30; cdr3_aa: CASSYWGIRETQYF; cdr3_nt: TGTGCCTCTTCGTACTGGGGAATCAGGGAGACCCAGTACTTC
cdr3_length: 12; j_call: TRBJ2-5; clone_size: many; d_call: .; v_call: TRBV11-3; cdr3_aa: CASSFRTETQYF; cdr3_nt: TGTGCCAGCAGCTTTCGGACAGAGACCCAGTACTTC
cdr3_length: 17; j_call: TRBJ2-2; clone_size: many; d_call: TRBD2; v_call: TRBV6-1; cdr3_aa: CASRHPGLATNTGELFF; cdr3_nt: TGTGCCAGCAGACATCCGGGACTAGCGACGAACACCGGGGAGCTGTTTTTT
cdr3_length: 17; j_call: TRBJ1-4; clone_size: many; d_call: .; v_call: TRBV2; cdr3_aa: CASRTDREIATNEKLFF; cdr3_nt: TGTGCCAGCAGGACGGACAGAGAGATTGCAACTAATGAAAAACTGTTTTTT
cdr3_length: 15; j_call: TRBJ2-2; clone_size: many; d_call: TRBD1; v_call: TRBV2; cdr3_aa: CASSKRTGNTGELFF; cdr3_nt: TGTGCCAGCAGTAAGAGGACAGGGAACACCGGGGAGCTGTTTTTT
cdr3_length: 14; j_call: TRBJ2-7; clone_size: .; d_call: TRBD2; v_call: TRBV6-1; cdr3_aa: CASSEPGLRNEQYF; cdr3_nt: TGTGCCAGCAGTGAACCGGGACTAAGGAACGAGCAGTACTTC